These 29 T cell receptor beta chains share one sample of origin, sequenced in a study of Graves' ophthalmopathy and Graves' hyperthyroidism. Amplification from RNA transcripts yielded the TCR beta CDR3 regions. Second-round multiplex PCR came after a first-round RT-PCR that employed HTBI primers. Using its own MiXCR run on the multiplex PCR reads, TCRdb lists one record per CDR3 protein. The data contain roughly 380,000 distinct CDR3 sequences, 15% of them seen just once; the ten biggest clones take up around 6.6%. The sample comprised peripheral blood. The receptors here all came from a young woman with stable Graves' hyperthyroidism.

The V gene is TRBV5-6, the J gene TRBJ2-2, with 7 bases fitting TRBD2. V lost 2 bases, J lost 6 bases, and 7 bases stayed unmatched. Germline V gene lookup returns CDR1 SGHDT and CDR2 YYEEEE. CDR3 length equals 15 residues. CDR3 coding DNA: TGTGCCAGCAGCTTTCGGGGGGTTGGGGCCGGGGAGCTGTTTTTT. Protein sequence: CASSFRGVGAGELFF.

This clonotype occurred many times. The chain combines TRBV4-1 with TRBJ1-3; tentatively, D is TRBD1 (6 bases). The CDR3 spans 16 residues. V lost 4 bases and J 3 bases, leaving 16 bases between the germline ends. The germline V gene encodes CDR1 MGHRA and CDR2 YSYEKL. This CDR3 reads CASSPVARGSGNTIYF. The CDR3 nucleotides are TGCGCCAGCAGCCCCGTCGCCAGGGGAAGTGGAAACACCATATATTTT.

This clonotype occurred many times. The chain is built from TRBV29-1 and TRBJ1-3; a possible D gene is TRBD1 (5 bases). Germline assignment: CDR1 SQVTM and CDR2 ANQGSEA. The CDR3 covers 11 residues. V was clipped by 4 bases and J by 13 bases, with 14 bases between them. For the CDR3, the DNA is TGCAGCGTTGCTCAGGGAGGCGCGATATATTTT. As protein: CSVAQGGAIYF.

This clonotype has ten or more counts. V gene TRBV16 combines with J gene TRBJ1-5, with D perhaps matching TRBD1 (6 bases). The V gene lost 3 bases and the J gene lost 2 bases, with 11 bases spanning the gap. Germline CDR1 KGHSY, CDR2 FQNENV. The CDR3 totals 15 residues. CDR3 sequence: CASSHRGGGNQPQHF. Written as DNA, the CDR3 is TGTGCCAGCAGCCACCGGGGGGGCGGCAATCAGCCCCAGCATTTT.

Many counts were recorded for this clonotype. The chain links TRBV7-2 to TRBJ1-2; no clear D. Trimming removed 5 bases at V and 7 bases at J, with 20 bases between. CDR1 SGHTA and CDR2 FQGNSA come from the germline V gene. The CDR3 has 15 amino acids. CDR3 sequence reads: CASSRETRDNAGYTF. The CDR3 DNA is TGTGCCAGCAGCCGAGAGACTAGGGATAACGCTGGCTACACCTTC.

This clonotype was counted ten times or more. The genes are TRBV6-1 and TRBJ2-2; possibly TRBD2 for D (5 bases). The V end was cut by 8 bases, the J end by 7 bases, with 14 bases between. The CDR3 is 13 residues long. Germline V gene sequence: CDR1 MNHNS, CDR2 SASEGT. As DNA, the CDR3 is TGTGCCAGCTCCGGGGTCGTGCACGGGGAGCTGTTTTTT. Its translation is CASSGVVHGELFF.

This clonotype was picked up many times. The chain links TRBV7-8 to TRBJ2-2; D ambiguous. Germline-derived CDR1 and CDR2 are SGHVS and FQNEAQ. There are 13 residues in the CDR3. V dropped 3 bases and J dropped 8 bases, with 10 bases sitting between them. In DNA form, the CDR3 reads TGTGCCAGCAGCTTTCTCCTGGGAGGGGAGCTGTTTTTT. Its translation is CASSFLLGGELFF.

This clonotype was seen many times. The CDR3 region is CASSLDLRSLGSGNTIYF. CDR3 in DNA: TGCGCCAGCAGCTTGGATCTCAGGTCCCTAGGCTCTGGAAACACCATATATTTT. The chain combines TRBV5-1 with TRBJ1-3; D unclear. The V end lost 0 bases, the J end lost 0 bases, and 16 bases lay between the germline ends. CDR1 is SGHRS and CDR2 is YFSETQ in the germline V gene. CDR3 length: 18 amino acids.

This clonotype was picked up many times. The chain links TRBV15 to TRBJ2-5; either TRBD1 or TRBD2 may supply D (6 bases each). V was clipped by 0 bases and J by 5 bases, with 13 bases between them. This CDR3 is built from 15 residues. Germline assignment: CDR1 LNHNV and CDR2 YYDKDF (reference sequence). The CDR3 DNA sequence: TGTGCCACCAGCAGAGATCCGGGGGCCGGGGAGACCCAGTACTTC. It encodes CATSRDPGAGETQYF. The full variable domain, completed using reference TRBV15 and TRBJ2-5, is DAMVIQNPRYQVTQFGKPVTLSCSQTLNHNVMYWYQQKSSQAPKLLFHYYDKDFNNEADTPDNFQSRRPNTSFCFLDIRSPGLGDTAMYLCATSRDPGAGETQYFGPGTRLLVL.

This clonotype was observed many times. The rearrangement joins TRBV7-2 to TRBJ1-1; tentative D call: TRBD1 (5 bases). This CDR3 region has 13 residues. The germline CDR1 and CDR2 sequences are SGHTA and FQGNSA. V lost 1 base and J 2 bases, leaving 5 bases between the germline ends. CDR3 in DNA: TGTGCCAGCAGCTTAGGGGACAACACTGAAGCTTTCTTT. As protein: CASSLGDNTEAFF.

This clonotype was seen only a few times. The chain is built from TRBV4-1 and TRBJ2-4, with a possible D match to TRBD1 (5 bases). Trimming shortened V by 1 base and J by 0 bases, and 10 bases separated the two germline ends. The CDR3 runs to 16 residues. Germline CDR1 and CDR2: MGHRA and YSYEKL. In DNA form, the CDR3 reads TGCGCCAGCAGCCAAGGACAGATTATAGCCAAAAACATTCAGTACTTC. Its protein is CASSQGQIIAKNIQYF.

In this sample, this clonotype turned up many times. The chain uses TRBV6-2 or TRBV6-3 and TRBJ2-7; possibly TRBD1 or TRBD2 for D (5 bases each). Trimming removed 2 bases from V and 5 bases from J, with 13 bases in between. Per the germline V gene, CDR1 is MNHEY and CDR2 is SVGEGT. The CDR3 is 14 amino acids. The CDR3, as DNA: TGTGCCAGCAGTTACGAGGGGATTGGGGACGAGCAGTACTTC. Translated, it gives CASSYEGIGDEQYF.

This clonotype came up a few times. The V call is TRBV5-1, the J call TRBJ1-1; D gene unclear. The CDR3 totals 14 residues. V lost 5 bases and J 1 base, leaving 12 bases between the germline ends. From germline, CDR1 is SGHRS and CDR2 YFSETQ. The CDR3 sequence: CASRVGDSNTEAFF. The DNA for the CDR3 is TGCGCCAGCAGAGTCGGGGATTCGAACACTGAAGCTTTCTTT.

This clonotype was seen many times. The chain carries TRBV11-2 and TRBJ2-6; 7 bases line up with TRBD2. V lost 3 bases, J lost 0 bases, and 5 bases stayed unmatched. Per the germline V gene, CDR1 is SGHAT and CDR2 is FQNNGV. The CDR3 runs to 17 residues. In DNA form, the CDR3 reads TGTGCCAGCAGCTTGGGAGGGCAGGTCTCTGGGGCCAACGTCCTGACTTTC. It encodes CASSLGGQVSGANVLTF.

The rearrangement links TRBV12-3 or TRBV12-4 to TRBJ2-7; no clear D. With 6 bases removed from V and 3 bases from J, the gap between germline ends came to 24 bases. This CDR3 has 17 residues. The CDR3 DNA reads TGTGCCAGCAGCCTTGACGGCCGCCAACCAAACATCTACGAGCAGTACTTC. It yields the protein CASSLDGRQPNIYEQYF.

In its sample, this clonotype was seen many times. The chain is built from TRBV19 and TRBJ1-1, with TRBD1 as a possible D gene (5 bases). The CDR3 covers 13 residues. Trimming took off 8 bases at V and 1 base at J, with 11 bases between the two ends. Per germline, CDR1 LNHDA and CDR2 SQIVND (reference sequence). The CDR3 reads CASGPRANTEAFF. The DNA for the CDR3 is TGTGCCAGTGGCCCCAGGGCGAACACTGAAGCTTTCTTT. The variable domain in full, completed from reference TRBV19 and TRBJ1-1, reads DGGITQSPKYLFRKEGQNVTLSCEQNLNHDAMYWYRQDPGQGLRLIYYSQIVNDFQKGDIAEGYSVSREKKESFPLTVTSAQKNPTAFYLCASGPRANTEAFFGQGTRLTVV.

This clonotype occurred many times. The chain combines TRBV6-2 or TRBV6-3 with TRBJ1-1; maybe TRBD1 (6 bases). Germline V CDR1 and CDR2: MNHEY, SVGEGT. The CDR3 is 13 amino acids. Deletions cut 8 bases from V and 8 bases from J, with 18 bases between. The CDR3 loop reads CASGYREYTEAFF. CDR3 in DNA: TGTGCCAGCGGCTACAGGGAGTATACCGAAGCTTTCTTT.

The table lists this clonotype with many counts. The chain recombines TRBV12-3 or TRBV12-4 with TRBJ1-2, with D unclear. The V gene lost 3 bases and the J gene lost 3 bases, with 11 bases spanning the gap. This CDR3 contains 14 residues. The DNA for the CDR3 is TGTGCCAGCAGTTTTGCCCTCCGGGACTATGGCTACACCTTC. It encodes CASSFALRDYGYTF.

There are many counts of this clonotype. The rearrangement uses TRBV10-3 and TRBJ2-5; D tentatively fits TRBD1 or TRBD2 (5 bases each). The CDR3 loop spans 12 amino acids. The germline V gene encodes CDR1 ENHRY and CDR2 SYGVKD. V lost 6 bases and J 2 bases, leaving 7 bases between the germline ends. The CDR3 nucleotides read TGTGCCATCAGGGGGGATCAAGAGACCCAGTACTTC. Translating it yields CAIRGDQETQYF.

This clonotype showed up many times. A junction end diverges from the germline sequence, so it may reflect a read error. The chain joins TRBV6-1 to TRBJ2-4; D unresolved. Germline V CDR1 and CDR2: MNHNS, SASEGT. This CDR3 is 12 amino acids long. CDR3 region: CASSLAKNIKYF. As DNA, the CDR3 is TGTGCCAGCAGTCTCGCCAAAAACATTAAGTACTTC.

This clonotype was seen only a few times. V is TRBV4-1 and J is TRBJ2-7; D might be TRBD1 (5 bases). Trimming cost V 4 bases and J 6 bases, with 13 bases left between them. Germline V gene sequence: CDR1 MGHRA, CDR2 YSYEKL. There are 13 residues in the CDR3. The CDR3, as DNA: TGCGCCAGCAGCCGCAATGCAGGGTTCGAGCAGTACTTC. Encoded protein: CASSRNAGFEQYF.

This clonotype was detected ten times or more. The chain couples TRBV6-2 or TRBV6-3 to TRBJ1-1, with D perhaps TRBD1 (5 bases). Trimming removed 2 bases at V and 1 base at J, with 14 bases between. Germline assignment: CDR1 MNHEY and CDR2 SVGEGT. This CDR3 is built from 16 residues. CDR3 in amino acids: CASSYGQGWGNTEAFF. In DNA, the CDR3 is TGTGCCAGCAGTTACGGGCAGGGCTGGGGGAACACTGAAGCTTTCTTT.

In its sample, this clonotype was seen many times. The chain uses TRBV12-3 or TRBV12-4 and TRBJ1-2; TRBD1 might be the D (5 bases). This CDR3 region has 16 residues. Trimming cost V 7 bases and J 6 bases, with 24 bases left between them. CDR3 sequence: CASTDDGRQSSDGYTF. CDR3 in DNA: TGTGCCAGCACCGACGATGGCAGACAGAGCAGCGATGGCTACACCTTC.

The chain carries TRBV7-9 and TRBJ2-7, with 10 bases matching TRBD1. Looked up from germline, CDR1 is SEHNR and CDR2 is FQNEAQ (reference sequence). V was pared by 5 bases and J by 2 bases, with 6 bases of the junction left unmatched. CDR3 size: 15 residues. CDR3 nucleotides: TGTGCCAGCAGCAGGCGGACAGGGGGTACCTACGAGCAGTACTTC. Protein sequence: CASSRRTGGTYEQYF.

This clonotype was seen repeatedly, ten times or more. This chain uses TRBV29-1 with TRBJ1-3, with no clear D. The CDR3 has 14 residues. Looked up from germline, CDR1 is SQVTM and CDR2 is ANQGSEA. The V end was cut by 6 bases, the J end by 2 bases, with 14 bases between. CDR3: CSVVDRRAGNTIYF. CDR3 DNA: TGCAGCGTAGTTGACCGACGGGCTGGAAACACCATATATTTT.

This clonotype was seen only a few times. The chain couples TRBV4-2 to TRBJ1-1; 11 bases are a match to TRBD1. The germline CDR1 and CDR2 sequences are LGHNA and YNFKEQ. The CDR3 sequence is 16 residues long. With V trimmed by 3 bases and J by 2 bases, 5 bases remained unmatched. CDR3 DNA: TGTGCCAGCAGCCAGGAATGGACAGGGGGCAACACTGAAGCTTTCTTT. It specifies CASSQEWTGGNTEAFF.

In this sample, this clonotype turned up many times. The rearrangement joins TRBV6-2 or TRBV6-3 to TRBJ1-5; D is undetermined. The V and J ends lost 6 bases and 0 bases respectively, with 15 bases between them. Germline CDR1 MNHEY, CDR2 SVGEGT. This CDR3 is 16 amino acids long. CDR3 DNA: TGTGCCAGCAGCACCCCAAGGACCTATAGCAATCAGCCCCAGCATTTT. Translation gives CASSTPRTYSNQPQHF.

This clonotype has just a few counts. The V call is TRBV25-1, the J call TRBJ1-1; D is uncertain. This CDR3 region has 16 residues. V was shortened by 6 bases and J by 0 bases, with 17 bases between the two germline ends. Germline V gives CDR1 MGHDK, CDR2 SYGVNS. The CDR3 nucleotides read TGTGCCAGCAGAGTTGGCTCCGGACTTATGAACACTGAAGCTTTCTTT. As protein: CASRVGSGLMNTEAFF.

Ten or more counts support this clonotype. The V gene is TRBV20-1, the J gene TRBJ1-5; no reliable D call. The CDR3 loop spans 14 amino acids. The V gene's germline CDR1 is DFQATT and CDR2 SNEGSKA (reference sequence). Trimming removed 1 base at V and 7 bases at J, with 14 bases between. CDR3 nucleotides: TGCAGTGCTAGAGGCGCCCTTCTCGGGCAGCCCCAGCATTTT. Amino acids: CSARGALLGQPQHF.